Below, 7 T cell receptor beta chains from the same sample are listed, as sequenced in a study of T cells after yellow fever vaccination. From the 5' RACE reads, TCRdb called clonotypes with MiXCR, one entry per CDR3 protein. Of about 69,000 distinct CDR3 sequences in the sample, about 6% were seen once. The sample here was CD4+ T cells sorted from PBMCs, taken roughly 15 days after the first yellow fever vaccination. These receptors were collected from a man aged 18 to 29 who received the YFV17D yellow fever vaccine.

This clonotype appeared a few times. The DNA of the CDR3 is TGTGCCAGCAGGGGGACAGGAACTTATCCAGATACGCAGTATTTT. The encoded protein is CASRGTGTYPDTQYF. The chain links TRBV28 to TRBJ2-3; 8 bases are shared with TRBD1. V gave up 6 bases and J gave up 4 bases; unmatched junction bases: 9. The CDR3 length is 15 residues. CDR1 is MDHEN and CDR2 is SYDVKM in the germline V gene.

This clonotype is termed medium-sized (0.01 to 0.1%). The CDR3 loop reads CASSLETSGYEQYF. For the CDR3, the DNA is TGCGCCAGCAGCTTGGAGACTAGCGGCTACGAGCAGTACTTC. The chain employs TRBV5-1 and TRBJ2-7; TRBD2 matches at 9 bases. This CDR3 has 14 amino acids. CDR1 is SGHRS and CDR2 is YFSETQ in the germline V gene. The trim removed 0 bases at V and 3 bases at J, leaving 1 base unmatched.

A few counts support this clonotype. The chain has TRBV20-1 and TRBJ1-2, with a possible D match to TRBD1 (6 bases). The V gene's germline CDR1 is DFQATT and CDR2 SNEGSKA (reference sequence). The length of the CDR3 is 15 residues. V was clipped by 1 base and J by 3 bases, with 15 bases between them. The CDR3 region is CSARGLGAMDYGYTF. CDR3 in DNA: TGCAGTGCTAGAGGGTTGGGGGCCATGGACTATGGCTACACCTTC.

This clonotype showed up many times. CDR3 sequence reads: CASSLGWLSGAYNEQFF. The CDR3 DNA follows: TGCGCCAGCAGCTTGGGGTGGCTATCGGGGGCCTACAATGAGCAGTTCTTC. This rearrangement joins TRBV5-1 to TRBJ2-1, with D perhaps matching TRBD2 (6 bases). The CDR3 length is 17 residues. Germline values: CDR1 SGHRS, CDR2 YFSETQ. V lost 0 bases and J lost 2, with 15 bases in between.

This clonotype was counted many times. The DNA for the CDR3 is TGTGCCAGCAGCTTAAGGTGGGGACAGTACACAGATACGCAGTATTTT. It yields the protein CASSLRWGQYTDTQYF. The chain couples TRBV7-2 to TRBJ2-3, with 7 bases matching TRBD1. The CDR3 consists of 16 residues. V dropped 2 bases and J dropped 2; count of bases not matched to a gene: 7. Germline V CDR1 and CDR2: SGHTA, FQGNSA.

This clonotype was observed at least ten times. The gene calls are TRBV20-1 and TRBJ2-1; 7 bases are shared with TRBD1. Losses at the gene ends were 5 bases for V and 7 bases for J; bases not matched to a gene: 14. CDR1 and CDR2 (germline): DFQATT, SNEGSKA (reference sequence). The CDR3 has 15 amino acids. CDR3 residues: CSAPQGTVWGNEQFF. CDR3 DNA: TGCAGTGCTCCCCAAGGGACAGTATGGGGGAATGAGCAGTTCTTC.

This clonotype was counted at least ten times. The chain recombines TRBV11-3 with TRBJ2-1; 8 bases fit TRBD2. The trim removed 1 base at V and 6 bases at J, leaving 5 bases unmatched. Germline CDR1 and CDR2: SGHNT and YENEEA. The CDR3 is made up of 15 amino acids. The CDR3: CASSLGGGPVNEQFF. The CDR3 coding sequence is TGTGCCAGCAGCTTAGGCGGGGGGCCGGTCAATGAGCAGTTCTTC.